This is a list of T cell receptor beta chains from one sample in a study of neoadjuvant anti-PD-1 for oral cavity cancer. Sequencing used immunoSEQ multiplex PCR; TCRdb keeps in-frame clones, though not all of them. Counted here are some 10,000 clones, 50% to 70% occurring once; the ten biggest clones make up approximately 8.1%. The specimen comprised tumor tissue, sampled after nivolumab (anti-PD-1) treatment. These TCRs come from a person aged 40 to 85 with oral cavity squamous cell carcinoma. Each CDR3 is given with its conserved first and last residue.

j_call | v_call | cdr3_aa
TRBJ2-2 | TRBV6-1 | CASSEVFDSGELFF
TRBJ2-7 | TRBV18 | CASSPRSRPYEQYF
TRBJ2-4 | TRBV19 | CASSPGTGGLAKNIQYF
TRBJ2-3 | TRBV6-4 | CASRASGGTDTQYF
TRBJ1-1 | TRBV28 | CASSSGTALRAFF
TRBJ2-7 | TRBV19 | CASSNRLAIANEQYF
TRBJ1-4 | TRBV18 | CASSPPRPNEKLFF
TRBJ1-5 | TRBV28 | CASNTPGQNQPQHF
TRBJ1-1 | TRBV29-1 | CSVERWNTEAFF
TRBJ2-3 | TRBV11-2 | CASSSRGSGRPDTQYF
TRBJ2-7 | TRBV10-2 | CASTKGGHEQYF
TRBJ2-1 | TRBV7-2 | CASSLAAAGGHGEQFF
TRBJ1-1 | TRBV14 | CASSHATGQGRTEAFF
TRBJ1-3 | TRBV9 | CASSVGRRSGNTIYF
TRBJ1-4 | TRBV7-2 | CASSLYAPGANEKLFF
TRBJ2-7 | TRBV6-1 | CASSEAEGLYEQYF
TRBJ2-1 | TRBV19 | CASSIWASEYNEQFF
TRBJ1-6 | TRBV27 | CASSLISGVNSPLHF
TRBJ2-2 | TRBV4-1 | CASSQDSAGAFRELFF
TRBJ1-2 | TRBV5-1 | CASSTLTGGLYGYTF
TRBJ1-5 | TRBV21-1 | CASSKVGDRVGNQPQHF
TRBJ1-2 | TRBV6-6 | CASRSPGEGNYGYTF
TRBJ2-1 | TRBV6-5 | CASAPGPVSYNEQFF
TRBJ1-5 | TRBV2 | CASTPGTPNQPQHF
TRBJ1-4 | TRBV29-1 | CSVSDRAEKLFF
TRBJ2-7 | TRBV28 | CASSTRAGSSYEQYF
TRBJ2-2 | TRBV7-8 | CASSPSRGRVVDPGTGELFF
TRBJ1-1 | TRBV15 | CATSPSDSPSTEAFF
TRBJ2-1 | TRBV7-6 | CASSLRPSLDNEQFF
TRBJ1-5 | TRBV7-2 | CASSPGGGSNQPQHF
TRBJ2-7 | TRBV28 | CASRDSLYEQYF
TRBJ2-4 | TRBV6-6 | CASSYTEGQGKNIQYF
TRBJ1-6 | TRBV9 | CASSVVGQDSPLHF
TRBJ2-3 | TRBV13 | CASRLSGSSSTDTQYF
TRBJ1-5 | TRBV7-2 | CASSLEYLQPQHF
TRBJ1-1 | TRBV5-1 | CASSPTGNTEAFF
TRBJ2-2 | TRBV11-2 | CASSSRQGIGELFF